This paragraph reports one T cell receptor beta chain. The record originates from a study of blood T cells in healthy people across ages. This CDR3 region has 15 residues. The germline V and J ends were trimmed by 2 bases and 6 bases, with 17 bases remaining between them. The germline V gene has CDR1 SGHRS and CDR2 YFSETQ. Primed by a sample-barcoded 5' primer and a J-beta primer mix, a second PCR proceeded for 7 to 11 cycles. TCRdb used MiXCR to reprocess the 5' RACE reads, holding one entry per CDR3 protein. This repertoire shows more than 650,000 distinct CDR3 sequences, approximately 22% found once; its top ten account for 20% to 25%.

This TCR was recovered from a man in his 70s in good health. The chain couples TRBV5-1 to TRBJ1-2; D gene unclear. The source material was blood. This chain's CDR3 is CASSLKRADPNGYTF. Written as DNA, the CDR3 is TGCGCCAGCAGCTTAAAACGTGCGGACCCTAATGGCTACACCTTC.